This TCR beta chain was sequenced for a study of cytomegalovirus exposure and HLA in healthy donors. The CDR3 consists of 15 residues. Trimming removed 2 bases from V and 0 bases from J, with 11 bases in between. Per germline, CDR1 MNHEY and CDR2 SMNVEV (reference sequence). Clones were read by immunoSEQ multiplex PCR, and TCRdb kept only the in-frame ones, dropping some. The sample yields under 300,000 clones, 86% seen once. This clonotype was sampled from a woman aged 25-40 years in good health and CMV-seropositive. J is TRBJ2-7 and V is TRBV27; D possibly corresponds to TRBD1 (6 bases). Sequencing was performed on PBMCs. DNA for the CDR3: TGTGCCAGCAGTTTAAAAGCAGGGGTCTCCTACGAGCAGTACTTC. Residues: CASSLKAGVSYEQYF.